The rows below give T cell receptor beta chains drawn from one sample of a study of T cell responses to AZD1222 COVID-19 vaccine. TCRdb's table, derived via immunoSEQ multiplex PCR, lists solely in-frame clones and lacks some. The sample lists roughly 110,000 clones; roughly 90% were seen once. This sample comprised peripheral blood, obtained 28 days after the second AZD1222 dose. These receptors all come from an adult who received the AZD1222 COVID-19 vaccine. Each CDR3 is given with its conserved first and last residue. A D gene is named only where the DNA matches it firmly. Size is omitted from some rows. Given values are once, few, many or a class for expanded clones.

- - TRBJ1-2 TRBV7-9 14 CASSLGPPNYGYTF TGTGCCAGCAGCTTAGGTCCCCCTAACTATGGCTACACCTTC
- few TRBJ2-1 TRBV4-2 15 CASSQEQGKIDEQFF TGTGCCAGCAGCCAAGAACAGGGCAAGATCGATGAGCAGTTCTTC
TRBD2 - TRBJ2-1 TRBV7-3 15 CASSLQGGRYNEQFF TGTGCCAGCAGCCTTCAGGGAGGGCGATACAATGAGCAGTTCTTC
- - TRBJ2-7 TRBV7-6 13 CASSRVQGYEQYF TGTGCCAGCAGCCGTGTCCAGGGGTACGAGCAGTACTTC
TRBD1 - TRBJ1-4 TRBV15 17 CATSRVGQGATNEKLFF TGTGCCACCAGCAGAGTGGGACAGGGGGCAACTAATGAAAAACTGTTTTTT
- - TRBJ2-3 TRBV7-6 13 CASSFRGTDTQYF TGTGCCAGCAGCTTTCGGGGCACAGATACGCAGTATTTT
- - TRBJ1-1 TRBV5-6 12 CASSLVQDEAFF TGTGCCAGCAGCTTGGTACAGGACGAAGCTTTCTTT
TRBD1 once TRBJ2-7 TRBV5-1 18 CASSLVYYRDRRAYEQYF TGCGCCAGCAGCTTGGTTTACTACCGGGACAGGAGAGCCTACGAGCAGTACTTC
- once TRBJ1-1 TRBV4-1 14 CASSQGAARGEAFF TGCGCCAGCAGCCAAGGAGCGGCGAGGGGTGAAGCTTTCTTT
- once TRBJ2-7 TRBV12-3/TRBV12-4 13 CASRRGGSHEQYF TGTGCCAGCCGACGAGGGGGTTCCCACGAGCAGTACTTC
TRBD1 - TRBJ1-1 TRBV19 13 CASSGQGNTEAFF TGTGCCAGCTCAGGACAGGGCAACACTGAAGCTTTCTTT
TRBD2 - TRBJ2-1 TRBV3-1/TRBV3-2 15 CASSQEGLAVNEQFF TGTGCCAGCAGCCAAGAGGGACTAGCGGTCAATGAGCAGTTCTTC
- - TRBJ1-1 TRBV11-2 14 CASSLDSGNTEAFF TGTGCCAGCAGCTTAGACTCAGGGAACACTGAAGCTTTCTTT
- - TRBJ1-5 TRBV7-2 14 CASSLDTGWRPQHF TGTGCCAGCAGCTTAGACACAGGCTGGAGGCCCCAGCATTTT
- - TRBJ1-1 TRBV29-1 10 CSGLNTEAFF TGCAGCGGCTTGAACACTGAAGCTTTCTTT
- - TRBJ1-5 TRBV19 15 CASRNAGSSNQPQHF TGTGCCAGTAGGAACGCCGGGTCGAGCAATCAGCCCCAGCATTTT
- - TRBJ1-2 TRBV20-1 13 CSASTRTNYGYTF TGCAGTGCTAGTACCAGGACTAACTATGGCTACACCTTC
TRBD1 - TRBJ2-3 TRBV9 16 CASSVRQGVGTDTQYF TGTGCCAGCAGCGTTCGACAGGGAGTAGGGACAGATACGCAGTATTTT
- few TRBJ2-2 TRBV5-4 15 CASSLAGANTGELFF TGTGCCAGCAGCTTGGCCGGGGCGAACACCGGGGAGCTGTTTTTT
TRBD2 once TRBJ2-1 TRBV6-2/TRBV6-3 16 CASSYSGTSVRNEQFF TGTGCCAGCAGTTACTCAGGGACTAGCGTAAGGAATGAGCAGTTCTTC
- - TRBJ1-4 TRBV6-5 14 CASSYEQINEKLFF TGTGCCAGCAGTTACGAACAGATTAATGAAAAACTGTTTTTT
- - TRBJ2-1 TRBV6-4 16 CASSDSAGVTYNEQFF TGTGCCAGCAGTGACTCGGCAGGGGTGACCTACAATGAGCAGTTCTTC
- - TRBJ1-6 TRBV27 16 CASKSSAAGYNSPLHF TGTGCCAGCAAATCATCGGCGGCGGGCTATAATTCACCCCTCCACTTT
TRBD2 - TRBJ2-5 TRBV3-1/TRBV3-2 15 CASSFLAGGEGTQYF TGTGCCAGCAGCTTCCTAGCGGGGGGCGAGGGGACCCAGTACTTC
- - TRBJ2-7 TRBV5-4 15 CASSLDSLVLDEQYF TGTGCCAGCAGCTTGGACAGTTTAGTTCTGGACGAGCAGTACTTC
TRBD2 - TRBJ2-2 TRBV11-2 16 CASSSGRAAGSGELFF TGTGCCAGCAGCTCCGGGAGGGCCGCAGGTTCAGGGGAGCTGTTTTTT
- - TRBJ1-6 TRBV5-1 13 CASSLSGRPPLHF TGCGCCAGCAGCTTGTCGGGGCGGCCTCCCCTCCACTTT
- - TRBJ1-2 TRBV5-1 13 CASSLSTGGGYTF TGCGCCAGCAGCCTCTCTACCGGAGGTGGCTACACCTTC
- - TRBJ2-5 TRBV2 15 CASSGLGGRGETQYF TGTGCCAGCAGTGGGTTAGGAGGCCGGGGTGAGACCCAGTACTTC
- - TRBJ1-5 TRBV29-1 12 CSVGDSNQPQHF TGCAGCGTAGGGGACTCAAATCAGCCCCAGCATTTT
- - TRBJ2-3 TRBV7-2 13 CARPGLRTDTQYF TGTGCCAGACCGGGGCTACGCACAGATACGCAGTATTTT
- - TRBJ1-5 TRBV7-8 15 CASSPLTQGYQPQHF TGTGCCAGCAGCCCACTCACCCAGGGGTACCAGCCCCAGCATTTT
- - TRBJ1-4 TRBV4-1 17 CASSQGLMMGRDEKLFF TGCGCCAGCAGCCAAGGACTAATGATGGGCAGGGACGAAAAACTGTTTTTT
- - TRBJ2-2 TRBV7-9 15 CASTKNSANTGELFF TGTGCCAGCACCAAGAACAGCGCGAACACCGGGGAGCTGTTTTTT
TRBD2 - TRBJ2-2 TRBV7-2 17 CASSLDFSGPNTGELFF TGTGCCAGCAGCTTAGATTTTAGCGGGCCGAACACCGGGGAGCTGTTTTTT
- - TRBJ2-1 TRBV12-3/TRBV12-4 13 CASSPETYNEQFF TGTGCCAGCAGCCCCGAGACCTACAATGAGCAGTTCTTC
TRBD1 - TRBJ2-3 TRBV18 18 CASSTKARTGDDADTQYF TGTGCCAGCTCCACAAAAGCCAGGACAGGGGATGATGCAGATACGCAGTATTTT
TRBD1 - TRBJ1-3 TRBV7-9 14 CASSYTQGGNTIYF TGTGCCAGCAGCTACACACAGGGGGGAAACACCATATATTTT
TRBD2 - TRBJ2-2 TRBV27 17 CASSLSPGLAVTGELFF TGTGCCAGCAGCTTATCACCGGGACTAGCGGTTACCGGGGAGCTGTTTTTT
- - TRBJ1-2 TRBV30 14 CAWIQSGTGLGYTF TGTGCCTGGATTCAATCCGGGACCGGGTTGGGCTACACCTTC